This T cell receptor (beta chain) was retrieved from a study of technical replicates of blood from a handful of donors. Clones were sequenced by immunoSEQ multiplex PCR, and TCRdb holds only the in-frame ones, with some missing. The table shows about 83,000 clones, with 92% occurring only once. The CDR3 sequence is 14 residues long. Germline CDR1 MNHEY, CDR2 SVGAGI. The V segment lost 7 bases and the J segment 0 bases; nucleotides outside the gene matches: 3. The sequence was obtained from a human donor in good health. J is TRBJ1-3 and V is TRBV6-5; 7 bases agree with TRBD1. Sequencing was done on a sample of T cells isolated from PBMCs. The CDR3 sequence is CASTRDSSGNTIYF. The CDR3 DNA is TGTGCCAGCACCAGGGACAGCTCTGGAAACACCATATATTTT.